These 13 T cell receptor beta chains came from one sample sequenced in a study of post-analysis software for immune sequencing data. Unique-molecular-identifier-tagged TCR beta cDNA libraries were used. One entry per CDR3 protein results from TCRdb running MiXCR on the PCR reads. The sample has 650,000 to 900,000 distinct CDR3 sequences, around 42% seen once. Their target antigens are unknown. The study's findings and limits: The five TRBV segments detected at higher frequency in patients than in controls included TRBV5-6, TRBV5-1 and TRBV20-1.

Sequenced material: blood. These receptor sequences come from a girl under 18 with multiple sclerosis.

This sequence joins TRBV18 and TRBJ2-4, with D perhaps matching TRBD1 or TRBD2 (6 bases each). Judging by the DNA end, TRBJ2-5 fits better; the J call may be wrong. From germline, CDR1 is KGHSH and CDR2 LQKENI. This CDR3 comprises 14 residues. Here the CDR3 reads CASTRVGGIETQYF. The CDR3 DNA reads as TGTGCCAGCACCCGAGTGGGGGGCATCGAGACCCAGTACTTC.

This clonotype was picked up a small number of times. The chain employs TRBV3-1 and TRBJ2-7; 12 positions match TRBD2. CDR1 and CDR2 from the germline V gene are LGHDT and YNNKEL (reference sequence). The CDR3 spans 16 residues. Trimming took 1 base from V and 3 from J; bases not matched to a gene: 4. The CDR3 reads CASSQGTSGALYEQYF. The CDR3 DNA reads TGTGCCAGCAGCCAAGGGACTAGCGGGGCCCTCTACGAGCAGTACTTC.

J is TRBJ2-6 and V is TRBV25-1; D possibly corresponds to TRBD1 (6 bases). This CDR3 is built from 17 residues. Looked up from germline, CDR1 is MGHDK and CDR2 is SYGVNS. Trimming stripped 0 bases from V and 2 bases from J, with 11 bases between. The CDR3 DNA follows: TGTGCCAGCAGTGAATATCAGGGGTTGGCTGGGGCCAACGTCCTGACTTTC. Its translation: CASSEYQGLAGANVLTF.

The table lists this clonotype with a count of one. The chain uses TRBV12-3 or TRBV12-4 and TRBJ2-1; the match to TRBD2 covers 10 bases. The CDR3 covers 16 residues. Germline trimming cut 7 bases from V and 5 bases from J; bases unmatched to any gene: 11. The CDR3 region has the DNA TGTGCCAGCACCATTGGCACTAGCGGGATGCACAATGAGCAGTTCTTC. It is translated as CASTIGTSGMHNEQFF.

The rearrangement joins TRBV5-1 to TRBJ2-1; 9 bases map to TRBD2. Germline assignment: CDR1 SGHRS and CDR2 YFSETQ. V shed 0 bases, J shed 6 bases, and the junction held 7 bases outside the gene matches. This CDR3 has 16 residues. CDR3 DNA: TGCGCCAGCAGCTTGGTCGGCGGGAGGGTCGTCAATGAGCAGTTCTTC. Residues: CASSLVGGRVVNEQFF.

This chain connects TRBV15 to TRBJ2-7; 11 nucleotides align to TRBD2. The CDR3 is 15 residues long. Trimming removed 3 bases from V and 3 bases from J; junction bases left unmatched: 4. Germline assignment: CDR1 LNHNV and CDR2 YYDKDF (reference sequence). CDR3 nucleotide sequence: TGTGCCACCAGCAGCGGGACTAGCGGAAACTACGAGCAGTACTTC. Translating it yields CATSSGTSGNYEQYF.

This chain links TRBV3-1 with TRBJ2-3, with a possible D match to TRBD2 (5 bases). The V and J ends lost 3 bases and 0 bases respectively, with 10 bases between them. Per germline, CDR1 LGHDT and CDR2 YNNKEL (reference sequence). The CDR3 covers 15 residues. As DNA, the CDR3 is TGTGCCAGCAGCCACCGGCGGAGGAGCACAGATACGCAGTATTTT. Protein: CASSHRRRSTDTQYF.

For the CDR3, the DNA is TGTGCCAGCTCTAACTCGGGACGATTTACACAAGAGACCCAGTACTTC. Translated: CASSNSGRFTQETQYF. The rearrangement uses TRBV27 and TRBJ2-5; D tentatively reads TRBD1 or TRBD2 (5 bases each). Trimming stripped 8 bases from V and 2 bases from J, with 21 bases between. The germline gives CDR1 MNHEY, CDR2 SMNVEV (reference sequence). The CDR3 contains 16 residues.

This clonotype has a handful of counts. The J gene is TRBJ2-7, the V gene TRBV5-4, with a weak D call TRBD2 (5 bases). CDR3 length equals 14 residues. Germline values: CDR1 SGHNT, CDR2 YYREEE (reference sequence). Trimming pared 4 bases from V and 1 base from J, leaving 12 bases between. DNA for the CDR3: TGTGCCAGCAGCGTAGTGGGAGATTCCTACGAGCAGTACTTC. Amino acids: CASSVVGDSYEQYF. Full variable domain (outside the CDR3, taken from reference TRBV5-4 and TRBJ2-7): ETGVTQSPTHLIKTRGQQVTLRCSSQSGHNTVSWYQQALGQGPQFIFQYYREEENGRGNFPPRFSGLQFPNYSSELNVNALELDDSALYLCASSVVGDSYEQYFGPGTRLTVT.

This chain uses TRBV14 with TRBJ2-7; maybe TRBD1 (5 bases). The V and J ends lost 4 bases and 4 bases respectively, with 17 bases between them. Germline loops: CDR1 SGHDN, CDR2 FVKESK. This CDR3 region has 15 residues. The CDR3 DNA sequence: TGTGCCAGCAGCCTAAACGACAGAAAACATTACGAGCAGTACTTC. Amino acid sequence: CASSLNDRKHYEQYF.

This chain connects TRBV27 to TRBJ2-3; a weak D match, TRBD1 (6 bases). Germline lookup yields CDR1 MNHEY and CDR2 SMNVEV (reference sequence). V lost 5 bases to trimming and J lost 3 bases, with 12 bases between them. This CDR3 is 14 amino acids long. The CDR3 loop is CASSPWTDTDTQYF. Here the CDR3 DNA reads TGTGCCAGCAGTCCGTGGACAGATACAGATACGCAGTATTTT.

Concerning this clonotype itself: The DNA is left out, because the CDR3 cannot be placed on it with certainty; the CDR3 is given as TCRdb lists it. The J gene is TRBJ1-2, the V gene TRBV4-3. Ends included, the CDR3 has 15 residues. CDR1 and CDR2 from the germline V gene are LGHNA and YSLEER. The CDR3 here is CANSQDNRQNYGCTF.

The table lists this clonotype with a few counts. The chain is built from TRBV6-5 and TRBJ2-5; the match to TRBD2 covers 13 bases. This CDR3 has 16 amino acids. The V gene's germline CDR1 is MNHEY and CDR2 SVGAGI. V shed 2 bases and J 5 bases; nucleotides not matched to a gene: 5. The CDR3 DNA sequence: TGTGCCAGCAGTTACACCGGGACTAGCGGGACGGAGACCCAGTACTTC. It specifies CASSYTGTSGTETQYF.